Presented here are 32 T cell receptor beta chains from one specimen sequenced in a study of Ad26.COV2.S vaccination and SARS-CoV-2 variants. Using immunoSEQ multiplex PCR, the repertoire was profiled, and TCRdb retains in-frame clones only, with some absent. The sample yields some 180,000 clones, approximately 88% seen once. The input for sequencing was peripheral blood, taken after recovery from COVID-19. The receptor set was obtained from a human donor who had recovered from COVID-19.

The chain is built from TRBV30 and TRBJ1-1; weak D call: TRBD1 (6 bases). This CDR3 spans 14 amino acids. CDR1 is GTSNPN, CDR2 SVGIG, per germline (reference sequence). The V and J ends lost 1 base and 3 bases respectively, with 12 bases between them. As DNA, the CDR3 is TGTGCCTGGAGTGGAAACGACAGGTACACTGAAGCTTTCTTT. Its protein is CAWSGNDRYTEAFF.

The CDR3 nucleotides are TGTGCCAGCAGCTTAGTATGGGGAGGGTTTTTCGGTGGCTACACCTTC. Amino acids: CASSLVWGGFFGGYTF. The chain carries TRBV7-8 and TRBJ1-2; D not certain. Trimming cost V 1 base and J 7 bases, with 19 bases left between them. The CDR3 has 16 amino acids. Per the germline V gene, CDR1 is SGHVS and CDR2 is FQNEAQ.

Note on this clone: Additional DNA sequences in this sample encode the identical CDR3. The chain links TRBV5-4 to TRBJ2-3; D unresolved. This CDR3 has 13 residues. From germline, CDR1 is SGHNT and CDR2 YYREEE (reference sequence). V lost 2 bases and J lost 0, with 4 bases in between. This CDR3 reads CASSLISTDTQYF. CDR3 DNA sequence: TGTGCCAGCAGCTTAATTAGCACAGATACGCAGTATTTT.

V usage is TRBV7-3 and J usage is TRBJ2-7; 7 bases are a match to TRBD1. Germline assignment: CDR1 SGHTA and CDR2 FQGTGA. The CDR3 consists of 13 residues. The V and J ends lost 5 bases and 3 bases, in that order; junction bases with no gene match: 4. CDR3 DNA sequence: TGTGCCAGCAGCATCCGGGACAGCTACGAGCAGTACTTC. Protein product: CASSIRDSYEQYF.

The chain combines TRBV5-1 with TRBJ1-1; the D gene is possibly TRBD1 (5 bases). Germline V gives CDR1 SGHRS, CDR2 YFSETQ. V shed 4 bases and J shed 5 bases, with 15 bases lying between them. This CDR3 spans 14 amino acids. CDR3 in amino acids: CASSPKPGGTEAFF. Written as DNA, the CDR3 is TGCGCCAGCAGCCCGAAACCCGGGGGGACTGAAGCTTTCTTT.

As concerns this clone: The same CDR3 arises from other DNA sequences in this sample as well. The chain has TRBV29-1 and TRBJ1-2; 7 nucleotides match TRBD1. Trimming at V came to 6 bases and at J to 3 bases, leaving 1 base not matched to a gene. This CDR3 region has 11 residues. Germline-derived CDR1 and CDR2 are SQVTM and ANQGSEA. CDR3 sequence reads: CSVTGYYGYTF. CDR3 nucleotides: TGCAGCGTGACAGGGTACTATGGCTACACCTTC.

The rearrangement links TRBV29-1 to TRBJ2-7; D not certain. The CDR3 totals 13 residues. Trimming pared 6 bases from V and 0 bases from J, leaving 12 bases between. In germline, CDR1 is SQVTM, CDR2 ANQGSEA. The CDR3 is CSVTLLYSYEQYF. The CDR3 coding sequence is TGCAGCGTCACACTGCTGTACTCCTACGAGCAGTACTTC.

The gene calls are TRBV30 and TRBJ2-1; the D gene is possibly TRBD2 (6 bases). V was cut by 3 bases and J by 5 bases, with 14 bases left in between. Per the germline V gene, CDR1 is GTSNPN and CDR2 is SVGIG (reference sequence). This CDR3 contains 14 residues. The CDR3 DNA follows: TGTGCCTGGAGGCACCGGACTACTCACAATGAGCAGTTCTTC. Translating it yields CAWRHRTTHNEQFF.

The genes are TRBV12-3 or TRBV12-4 and TRBJ2-7; the D gene could be TRBD1 or TRBD2 (5 bases each). The CDR3 sequence is 13 residues long. Trimming removed 3 bases at V and 5 bases at J, with 11 bases between. The CDR3 region has the DNA TGTGCCAGCAGTTTCGGGACCTCTGACGAGCAGTACTTC. It yields the protein CASSFGTSDEQYF.

The rearrangement joins TRBV5-8 to TRBJ1-1; 12 bases line up with TRBD1. There are 17 residues in the CDR3. Looked up from germline, CDR1 is SGHTS and CDR2 is YDEGEE. J was trimmed by 1 base and V by 2 bases; bases with no gene match: 6. CDR3 region: CASSFRDRGRRNTEAFF. The CDR3 DNA sequence: TGTGCCAGCAGCTTCCGGGACAGGGGGCGTAGGAACACTGAAGCTTTCTTT.

The chain has TRBV12-3 or TRBV12-4 and TRBJ2-7; D not resolved. Trimming left V 8 bases short and J 2 bases short, with 13 bases between. The CDR3 contains 13 residues. Here the CDR3 reads CASRGRDAYEQYF. CDR3 nucleotides: TGTGCCAGCCGTGGGCGAGATGCCTACGAGCAGTACTTC.

This clone showed up just once. The rearrangement links TRBV3-1 (or the pseudogene TRBV3-2) to TRBJ2-1; 8 bases are a match to TRBD2. Germline CDR1 LGHDT, CDR2 YNNKEL (reference sequence). There are 15 residues in the CDR3. V gave up 5 bases and J gave up 5 bases; unmatched junction bases: 8. CDR3 sequence: CASSEAGVGNNEQFF. As DNA, the CDR3 is TGTGCCAGCAGCGAAGCGGGAGTAGGGAACAATGAGCAGTTCTTC.

This chain links TRBV10-1 with TRBJ1-5, with a weak D call TRBD1 (6 bases). The CDR3 is 13 amino acids. V was pared by 10 bases and J by 7 bases, with 17 bases between. Germline V gene lookup returns CDR1 WNHNN and CDR2 SYGVQD (reference sequence). The CDR3: CATKGGREQPQHF. In nucleotides, the CDR3 is TGCGCCACTAAAGGGGGACGTGAGCAGCCCCAGCATTTT.

This clone has a handful of counts. The chain joins TRBV18 to TRBJ1-1, with D hard to call. CDR3 length: 13 amino acids. V was cut by 6 bases and J by 3 bases, with 11 bases left in between. The V gene's germline CDR1 is KGHSH and CDR2 LQKENI. The CDR3 sequence is CASSINGDTEAFF. CDR3 DNA sequence: TGTGCCAGCTCGATTAATGGGGACACTGAAGCTTTCTTT.

This clone occurred once. The chain uses TRBV2 and TRBJ2-7, with TRBD1 identical over 7 bases. Germline-derived CDR1 and CDR2 are SNHLY and FYNNEI. The CDR3 spans 13 residues. V lost 2 bases to trimming and J lost 5 bases; unmatched junction nucleotides: 3. Here the CDR3 DNA reads TGTGCCAGCAGTGAAATAAGGGGGCACGAGCAGTACTTC. Its protein is CASSEIRGHEQYF.

The J gene is TRBJ1-5, the V gene TRBV6-2 or TRBV6-3, with 10 bases lining up with TRBD1. Trimming took 6 bases from V and 6 from J; bases not matched to a gene: 8. The CDR3 spans 15 residues. CDR1 MNHEY and CDR2 SVGEGT come from the germline V gene. CDR3 DNA sequence: TGTGCCAGCAGCCTCCCGGGACAGGGGATTCAGCCCCAGCATTTT. This encodes CASSLPGQGIQPQHF.

This clone was picked up one time. This chain joins TRBV6-5 and TRBJ1-2; D may be TRBD1 (5 bases). This CDR3 region has 12 residues. Germline CDR1 and CDR2: MNHEY and SVGAGI. Trimming shortened V by 7 bases and J by 0 bases, and 6 bases separated the two germline ends. The CDR3 DNA reads as TGTGCCAGCATGGGGGCTAACTATGGCTACACCTTC. It encodes CASMGANYGYTF.

V is TRBV5-4 and J is TRBJ1-4; tentatively, D is TRBD1 (5 bases). Germline-derived CDR1 and CDR2 are SGHNT and YYREEE (reference sequence). The V end lost 4 bases, the J end lost 4 bases, and 11 bases lay between the germline ends. The CDR3 consists of 14 residues. CDR3 in DNA: TGTGCCAGCAGCCCTGGGGGGGGTAATGAAAAACTGTTTTTT. Translated: CASSPGGGNEKLFF.

This clone was observed a few times. The chain carries TRBV5-1 and TRBJ1-4, with D possibly TRBD1 on 5 matching bases. This CDR3 contains 14 residues. Germline V CDR1 and CDR2: SGHRS, YFSETQ. V lost 4 bases and J 2 bases, leaving 9 bases between the germline ends. The CDR3 DNA sequence: TGCGCCAGCAGCACGGGGCGGACTAATGAAAAACTGTTTTTT. Protein: CASSTGRTNEKLFF.

About this clone itself: Other nucleotide sequences in the sample specify the same CDR3. This CDR3 reads CASSSRGGNTEAFF. In DNA form, the CDR3 reads TGTGCCAGCAGTTCCAGGGGAGGAAACACTGAAGCTTTCTTT. The chain joins TRBV2 to TRBJ1-1; possible D gene TRBD1, 6 bases. Germline assignment: CDR1 SNHLY and CDR2 FYNNEI. This CDR3 is built from 14 residues. V lost 5 bases, J lost 2 bases, and 12 bases lay in between.

The chain has TRBV2 and TRBJ2-7; TRBD1 matches 8 bases. V shed 6 bases, J shed 2 bases, and the junction held 9 bases outside the gene matches. CDR1 SNHLY and CDR2 FYNNEI come from the germline V gene. CDR3 length equals 15 residues. The CDR3 DNA sequence: TGTGCCAGCAGGACGGGGCAGGGGGCCCCCTACGAGCAGTACTTC. It translates to CASRTGQGAPYEQYF.

The rearrangement uses TRBV3-1 (or the pseudogene TRBV3-2) and TRBJ2-1; D unresolved. The CDR3 is 12 residues long. CDR1 is LGHDT and CDR2 is YNNKEL in the germline V gene (reference sequence). Between the trimmed V and J ends, which lost 2 bases and 10 bases, there was a span of 9 bases. This chain's CDR3 is CASSQFGKEQFF. The CDR3 nucleotides are TGTGCCAGCAGCCAATTTGGGAAGGAGCAGTTCTTC.

V gene TRBV28 combines with J gene TRBJ2-2, with no clear D. Deletions cut 2 bases from V and 3 bases from J, with 4 bases between. Germline CDR1 MDHEN, CDR2 SYDVKM. This CDR3 comprises 13 residues. The CDR3 DNA reads as TGTGCCAGCAGTTTAGTACACACCGGGGAGCTGTTTTTT. Its translation: CASSLVHTGELFF.

The V call is TRBV28, the J call TRBJ2-3; 9 nucleotides align to TRBD1. The CDR3 loop spans 15 amino acids. Germline CDR1 MDHEN, CDR2 SYDVKM. J lost 6 bases, V lost 5 bases, and 9 bases had no gene match. This CDR3 reads CASSADRGAYDTQYF. Written as DNA, the CDR3 is TGTGCCAGCAGTGCCGACAGGGGGGCGTATGATACGCAGTATTTT.

This clone was observed once. The chain employs TRBV19 and TRBJ2-3, with no clear D. Germline V gives CDR1 LNHDA, CDR2 SQIVND (reference sequence). The CDR3 extends over 12 amino acids. Trimming shortened V by 1 base and J by 4 bases, and 3 bases separated the two germline ends. The CDR3 sequence is CASSIVPDTQYF. DNA for the CDR3: TGTGCCAGTAGTATAGTCCCAGATACGCAGTATTTT.

V gene TRBV9 combines with J gene TRBJ2-7; no definite D call. The CDR3 consists of 12 residues. V lost 4 bases and J lost 0, with 5 bases in between. Germline V gives CDR1 SGDLS, CDR2 YYNGEE. The CDR3 loop reads CASSPYSYEQYF. The CDR3 bases are TGTGCCAGCAGCCCATACTCCTACGAGCAGTACTTC. Supplemented by reference TRBV9 and TRBJ2-7, the full variable domain reads DSGVTQTPKHLITATGQRVTLRCSPRSGDLSVYWYQQSLDQGLQFLIQYYNGEERAKGNILERFSAQQFPDLHSELNLSSLELGDSALYFCASSPYSYEQYFGPGTRLTVT.

The chain is built from TRBV15 and TRBJ1-2, with a possible D match to TRBD1 (5 bases). Trimming cost V 9 bases and J 6 bases, with 14 bases left between them. There are 12 residues in the CDR3. Germline V gene sequence: CDR1 LNHNV, CDR2 YYDKDF (reference sequence). The CDR3: CATTKGDNGYTF. The CDR3 DNA follows: TGTGCCACAACCAAAGGGGATAATGGCTACACCTTC.

This chain links TRBV28 with TRBJ1-1; TRBD1 aligns across 10 bases. The CDR3 has 12 amino acids. Germline lookup yields CDR1 MDHEN and CDR2 SYDVKM. V was clipped by 8 bases and J by 4 bases; unmatched bases: 1. CDR3: CASRTGGTEAFF. CDR3 coding DNA: TGTGCCAGCCGGACAGGGGGCACTGAAGCTTTCTTT.

The rearrangement joins TRBV7-9 to TRBJ2-3; TRBD2 matches at 16 bases. CDR3 length: 17 residues. Germline lookup yields CDR1 SEHNR and CDR2 FQNEAQ (reference sequence). The V and J ends lost 5 bases and 6 bases, in that order; junction bases with no gene match: 8. The CDR3 DNA sequence: TGTGCCAGCAGCCTTGGGACTAGCGGGAGGGCCCCCGATACGCAGTATTTT. As protein: CASSLGTSGRAPDTQYF.

As to this clone: At one of its ends the junction is not consistent with the germline gene, which may arise from a read error. The chain is built from TRBV10-1 and TRBJ1-2; 10 nucleotides agree with TRBD1. CDR3 size: 19 residues. The germline gives CDR1 WNHNN, CDR2 SYGVQD (reference sequence). The CDR3 nucleotides are TGCGCCAGCAGCCAACTGAGACAGACAGGGGGCGCAGGGAACTGTGGCTACACCTTC. This translates into CASSQLRQTGGAGNCGYTF.

The rearrangement links TRBV12-3 or TRBV12-4 to TRBJ1-6; maybe TRBD1 (5 bases). The V and J ends lost 4 bases and 9 bases respectively, with 7 bases between them. This CDR3 spans 12 amino acids. The CDR3 protein is CASSWGSSPLHF. Here the CDR3 DNA reads TGTGCCAGCAGTTGGGGGTCTTCACCCCTCCACTTT.

This rearrangement joins TRBV7-8 to TRBJ1-4; 8 bases agree with TRBD1. Germline CDR1 and CDR2: SGHVS and FQNEAQ. CDR3 length: 14 amino acids. V was clipped by 5 bases and J by 6 bases; unmatched bases: 5. The CDR3 nucleotides read TGTGCCAGCAGCCTCGACAGGGGTGATGAAAAACTGTTTTTT. Translated, it gives CASSLDRGDEKLFF. The whole variable domain, remainder taken from reference TRBV7-8 and TRBJ1-4, is GAGVSQSPRYKVAKRGQDVALRCDPISGHVSLFWYQQALGQGPEFLTYFQNEAQLDKSGLPSDRFFAERPEGSVSTLKIQRTQQEDSAVYLCASSLDRGDEKLFFGSGTQLSVL.